This entry lists 28 T cell receptor beta chains sequenced from one sample in a study of T-cell memory formation after mild COVID-19 (dated by TCRdb to the early 2020s). Libraries were made using 5' RACE. TCRdb shows the sequencer as Illumina NovaSeq 6000. In-frame beta chains were kept once TCRdb had trimmed the public reads at Q25 with fastp and called clones with MiXCR. Duplicate CDR3 protein sequences are folded into a single record with the most common DNA and genes. Present in this sample are fewer than 300,000 distinct CDR3 sequences, 16% of which were seen just once. Clones ranked in the top ten supply around 23% of the sample. Material for sequencing was PBMCs or a T cell subset sorted from them (not recorded which). The source is a young man who had mild COVID-19 (a few samples of this study predate the infection). The sample titles of this study are shuffled in the database, so cell type and time point are left out; the donor was told from shared clones.

Only a few counts were recorded for this clonotype. The chain employs TRBV6-2 or TRBV6-3 and TRBJ2-3; 11 nucleotides match TRBD2. The V gene's germline CDR1 is MNHEY and CDR2 SVGEGT. The V segment lost 5 bases and the J segment 0 bases; nucleotides outside the gene matches: 7. CDR3 length: 17 amino acids. Written as DNA, the CDR3 is TGTGCCAGCAGTCCCGGACTAGCGGGCCCGAGCACAGATACGCAGTATTTT. Translation: CASSPGLAGPSTDTQYF.

The CDR3 loop reads CSSRDRDTGELFF. In nucleotides, the CDR3 is TGCAGCTCCCGGGACAGGGACACCGGGGAGCTGTTTTTT. The chain couples TRBV29-1 to TRBJ2-2; 9 bases fit TRBD1. The CDR3 has 13 amino acids. J was trimmed by 3 bases and V by 8 bases; bases with no gene match: 4. The germline V gene encodes CDR1 SQVTM and CDR2 ANQGSEA.

The rearrangement links TRBV4-3 to TRBJ1-2; D not resolved. The V end lost 0 bases, the J end lost 5 bases, and 13 bases lay between the germline ends. Germline V gene sequence: CDR1 LGHNA, CDR2 YSLEER. This CDR3 has 15 amino acids. CDR3 nucleotides: TGCGCCAGCAGCCAAGATGTAGTGGCTGGGTATGGCTACACCTTC. Protein product: CASSQDVVAGYGYTF.

V and J are TRBV7-9 and TRBJ1-6, with 7 bases fitting TRBD1. The trim removed 5 bases at V and 9 bases at J, leaving 10 bases unmatched. Germline V lookup: CDR1 SEHNR, CDR2 FQNEAQ (reference sequence). This CDR3 is built from 15 residues. This CDR3 reads CASSESQGVGSPLHF. DNA for the CDR3: TGTGCCAGCAGCGAATCCCAGGGGGTCGGTTCACCCCTCCACTTT. The entire variable domain, with the rest obtained from reference TRBV7-9 and TRBJ1-6, is as follows: DTGVSQNPRHKITKRGQNVTFRCDPISEHNRLYWYRQTLGQGPEFLTYFQNEAQLEKSRLLSDRFSAERPKGSFSTLEIQRTEQGDSAMYLCASSESQGVGSPLHFGNGTRLTVT.

The chain links TRBV24-1 to TRBJ2-5; the D gene is possibly TRBD2 (7 bases). The ends were cut back, 5 bases at V and 5 bases at J, with 11 bases in the middle. There are 13 residues in the CDR3. Germline V gives CDR1 KGHDR, CDR2 SFDVKD. The CDR3 nucleotides read TGTGCCACCAGTGCGGCGGGGGCCGAGACCCAGTACTTC. Encoded protein: CATSAAGAETQYF.

The V and J genes are TRBV14 and TRBJ2-5; D gene unclear. Trimming removed 2 bases at V and 0 bases at J, with 4 bases between. Germline CDR1 is SGHDN and CDR2 is FVKESK. The CDR3 spans 13 residues. The chain's CDR3 is CASSQRNQETQYF. The CDR3 coding sequence is TGTGCCAGCAGCCAAAGGAACCAAGAGACCCAGTACTTC.

This clonotype came up a few times. CDR3 coding DNA: TGTGCCACCAGCAGAGATCCGGGGTCCCACGAGCAGTACGTC. It is translated as CATSRDPGSHEQYV. The chain employs TRBV15 and TRBJ2-7; D might be TRBD2 (5 bases). The CDR3 sequence is 14 residues long. The germline CDR1 and CDR2 sequences are LNHNV and YYDKDF (reference sequence). The germline V and J ends were trimmed by 0 bases and 5 bases, with 11 bases remaining between them.

This chain uses TRBV6-2 or TRBV6-3 with TRBJ2-5; TRBD1 matches 8 bases. The J segment lost 5 bases and the V segment lost 7 bases, leaving 6 bases of the junction unmatched. CDR1 MNHEY and CDR2 SVGEGT come from the germline V gene. The CDR3 length is 13 residues. CDR3 in DNA: TGTGCCAGCACCAAAACAGGGGGGGAGACCCAGTACTTC. Protein sequence: CASTKTGGETQYF.

The CDR3 bases are TGCAGTGCTAGAGATGGGGGGGCCCACTACGAGCAGTACTTC. Translating gives CSARDGGAHYEQYF. This chain joins TRBV20-1 and TRBJ2-7; maybe TRBD2 (7 bases). The CDR3 runs to 14 residues. Trimming shortened V by 0 bases and J by 3 bases, and 12 bases separated the two germline ends. Germline values: CDR1 DFQATT, CDR2 SNEGSKA (reference sequence).

The chain couples TRBV5-1 to TRBJ2-5; TRBD1 is a possible D gene (6 bases). This CDR3 has 16 amino acids. Trimming pared 0 bases from V and 4 bases from J, leaving 16 bases between. Germline V gives CDR1 SGHRS, CDR2 YFSETQ. The CDR3 DNA reads as TGCGCCAGCAGCTTGGGGTGGGGACAACCAGCAGAGACCCAGTACTTC. Amino acids: CASSLGWGQPAETQYF.

This clonotype was recorded a few times. The chain joins TRBV5-1 to TRBJ2-1, with D possibly called TRBD1 or TRBD2 (5 bases each). In germline, CDR1 is SGHRS, CDR2 YFSETQ. The CDR3 sequence is 16 residues long. With 4 bases removed from V and 3 bases from J, the gap between germline ends came to 17 bases. CDR3 DNA: TGCGCCAGCAGCCGGAATCGGGACCCTAGCTACAATGAGCAGTTCTTC. Translated: CASSRNRDPSYNEQFF.

This clonotype was observed a few times. The chain has TRBV4-3 and TRBJ2-7, with 10 nucleotides matching TRBD1. Germline loops: CDR1 LGHNA, CDR2 YSLEER. This CDR3 region has 14 residues. The J segment lost 3 bases and the V segment lost 1 base, leaving 0 bases of the junction unmatched. The CDR3 spells CASSQGDRGYEQYF. CDR3 nucleotide sequence: TGCGCCAGCAGCCAAGGGGACAGGGGCTACGAGCAGTACTTC.

This clonotype was counted a few times. The gene calls are TRBV20-1 and TRBJ1-1; 7 nucleotides align to TRBD1. V gave up 6 bases and J gave up 3 bases; unmatched junction bases: 7. This CDR3 has 13 residues. The germline gives CDR1 DFQATT, CDR2 SNEGSKA (reference sequence). CDR3 sequence: CSARSDRDTEAFF. The CDR3 DNA reads as TGCAGTGCCCGCAGTGACAGGGACACTGAAGCTTTCTTT.

A few counts support this clonotype. The genes are TRBV5-4 and TRBJ2-5; TRBD2 might be the D (6 bases). With 3 bases removed from V and 4 bases from J, the gap between germline ends came to 13 bases. The V gene's germline CDR1 is SGHNT and CDR2 YYREEE (reference sequence). This CDR3 is built from 14 residues. For the CDR3, the DNA is TGTGCCAGCAGCTCCCAAGCCGGGGGAGAGACCCAGTACTTC. Translation: CASSSQAGGETQYF. Combining the CDR3 with reference TRBV5-4 and TRBJ2-5 gives the whole variable domain ETGVTQSPTHLIKTRGQQVTLRCSSQSGHNTVSWYQQALGQGPQFIFQYYREEENGRGNFPPRFSGLQFPNYSSELNVNALELDDSALYLCASSSQAGGETQYFGPGTRLLVL.

The chain links TRBV6-2 or TRBV6-3 to TRBJ2-5; maybe TRBD1 (6 bases). Trimming removed 2 bases at V and 5 bases at J, with 18 bases between. Germline CDR1 reads MNHEY; CDR2 reads SVGEGT. CDR3 size: 16 residues. CDR3: CASSYASGDLWETQYF. The CDR3 DNA is TGTGCCAGCAGTTACGCCTCAGGGGATTTGTGGGAGACCCAGTACTTC.

This clonotype was seen a handful of times. V gene TRBV7-3 combines with J gene TRBJ2-2; no firm D call. V was clipped by 0 bases and J by 7 bases, with 9 bases between them. The CDR3 contains 14 residues. Germline V CDR1 and CDR2: SGHTA, FQGTGA. The CDR3 coding sequence is TGTGCCAGCAGCTTAACCTCGGGTTACGGGGAGCTGTTTTTT. Protein: CASSLTSGYGELFF.

There are a few counts of this clonotype. The chain employs TRBV19 and TRBJ2-5; D perhaps matches TRBD1 (6 bases). Per germline, CDR1 LNHDA and CDR2 SQIVND (reference sequence). The CDR3 loop spans 13 amino acids. Trimming took 3 bases from V and 4 from J, leaving 9 bases between them. This CDR3 reads CASSIQQGETQYF. In DNA form, the CDR3 reads TGTGCCAGTAGTATCCAACAGGGAGAGACCCAGTACTTC.

This clonotype was recorded a few times. V and J are TRBV5-1 and TRBJ1-1, with D tentatively TRBD1 (6 bases). The CDR3 is 19 amino acids. Trimming removed 0 bases from V and 2 bases from J, with 23 bases in between. CDR1 SGHRS and CDR2 YFSETQ come from the germline V gene. The CDR3 DNA reads TGCGCCAGCAGCTTGGCCAGAATGGACAGACGGAGGGTCAACACTGAAGCTTTCTTT. Translated: CASSLARMDRRRVNTEAFF.

There are many counts of this clonotype. J is TRBJ1-2 and V is TRBV7-9; D gene ambiguous. Looked up from germline, CDR1 is SEHNR and CDR2 is FQNEAQ (reference sequence). This CDR3 contains 13 residues. V was clipped by 3 bases and J by 3 bases, with 8 bases between them. CDR3 nucleotides: TGTGCCAGCAGCTTCGGGGAGGACTATGGCTACACCTTC. Translating it yields CASSFGEDYGYTF.

This clonotype was recorded at least ten times. V and J are TRBV30 and TRBJ2-6; 8 bases line up with TRBD2. This CDR3 is built from 16 residues. The germline CDR1 and CDR2 sequences are GTSNPN and SVGIG (reference sequence). Germline trimming cut 2 bases from V and 2 bases from J; bases unmatched to any gene: 5. The CDR3 nucleotides are TGTGCCTGGAGTAAGCTGCGGGGGGCTGGGGCCAACGTCCTGACTTTC. It is translated as CAWSKLRGAGANVLTF.

This clonotype was observed at least ten times. This chain links TRBV5-1 with TRBJ2-1; D unclear. This CDR3 has 13 residues. Germline V gene data show CDR1 as SGHRS and CDR2 as YFSETQ. V was pared by 0 bases and J by 10 bases, with 11 bases between. CDR3 residues: CASSLERGREQFF. Here the CDR3 DNA reads TGCGCCAGCAGCTTGGAGAGAGGAAGGGAGCAGTTCTTC.

There are a few counts of this clonotype. The chain carries TRBV6-1 and TRBJ1-2; D gene uncertain. Germline values: CDR1 MNHNS, CDR2 SASEGT. Deletions cut 4 bases from V and 8 bases from J, with 11 bases between. This CDR3 is built from 12 residues. The CDR3 region has the DNA TGTGCCAGCAGTGTACCAGACCTGGGCTACACCTTC. Amino acids: CASSVPDLGYTF.

This clonotype was seen more than once but under ten times. This sequence joins TRBV7-9 and TRBJ2-7, with TRBD1 matching 7 bases. The J segment lost 2 bases and the V segment lost 4 bases, leaving 11 bases of the junction unmatched. Germline loops: CDR1 SEHNR, CDR2 FQNEAQ (reference sequence). The CDR3 contains 16 residues. CDR3 sequence: CASSSPLGQETYEQYF. In DNA form, the CDR3 reads TGTGCCAGCAGCTCTCCCCTCGGACAGGAAACCTACGAGCAGTACTTC.

The chain carries TRBV24-1 and TRBJ2-3; 9 bases are a match to TRBD2. V shed 8 bases and J 3 bases; nucleotides not matched to a gene: 5. Germline CDR1 is KGHDR and CDR2 is SFDVKD. The CDR3 runs 14 residues. DNA for the CDR3: TGTGCCACCAAGAACAGCGGGGGGACAGATACGCAGTATTTT. Amino acids: CATKNSGGTDTQYF.

This CDR3 is CASSPGTSERDEQFF. Here the CDR3 DNA reads TGTGCCAGCAGCCCAGGGACTAGCGAGAGAGATGAGCAGTTCTTC. The chain links TRBV7-2 to TRBJ2-1; 10 nucleotides align to TRBD2. Germline CDR1 SGHTA, CDR2 FQGNSA. After removal of 5 bases from V and 8 bases from J, the junction contained 9 bases not matched to a gene. There are 15 residues in the CDR3.

The gene calls are TRBV3-1 and TRBJ1-2; D ambiguous. CDR3 size: 15 residues. Trimming removed 2 bases from V and 4 bases from J, with 14 bases in between. The V gene's germline CDR1 is LGHDT and CDR2 YNNKEL (reference sequence). CDR3 nucleotides: TGTGCCAGCAGCCAACAACCAACAACCGGCTATGGCTACACCTTC. Translated, it gives CASSQQPTTGYGYTF.

This chain's CDR3 is CASSLGLDTYNEQFF. The CDR3 coding sequence is TGCGCCAGCAGCTTGGGGCTAGATACCTACAATGAGCAGTTCTTC. The V and J genes are TRBV5-1 and TRBJ2-1; unclear D gene. The CDR3 sequence is 15 residues long. With 0 bases removed from V and 2 bases from J, the gap between germline ends came to 9 bases. Germline-derived CDR1 and CDR2 are SGHRS and YFSETQ.

This clonotype was found a few times. This sequence joins TRBV11-3 and TRBJ2-1; D gene ambiguous. CDR3 length equals 14 residues. Between the trimmed V and J ends, which lost 5 bases and 5 bases, there was a span of 13 bases. CDR1 is SGHNT, CDR2 YENEEA, per germline. The CDR3 DNA is TGTGCCAGCAGCCCCACTATCCGGGACAATGAGCAGTTCTTC. Translation: CASSPTIRDNEQFF. The full variable domain, rest sourced from reference TRBV11-3 and TRBJ2-1, is EAGVVQSPRYKIIEKKQPVAFWCNPISGHNTLYWYLQNLGQGPELLIRYENEEAVDDSQLPKDRFSAERLKGVDSTLKIQPAELGDSAVYLCASSPTIRDNEQFFGPGTRLTVL.